This TCR beta chain was observed in a study of OX40 agonist ivuxolimab in advanced cancers. Study observations and caveats: Certain nonresponding patients likewise had low normalized T-cell clonal expansion.

Remarks on this clone: Its antigen is unknown.

The germline V gene encodes CDR1 SGDLS and CDR2 YYNGEE. The V end lost 3 bases, the J end lost 0 bases, and 8 bases lay between the germline ends. The CDR3 runs to 14 residues. Patients were ruled out by autoimmune disease history or systemic immunosuppression. Clones were sequenced by immunoSEQ multiplex PCR, and TCRdb holds only the in-frame ones, with some missing. The data show roughly 55,000 clones, 70% to 90% seen once. The chain recombines TRBV9 with TRBJ2-3; D gene uncertain. This TCR was sampled from an adult with an advanced solid tumor such as melanoma, head and neck, liver or kidney cancer. Sequences were derived from CD4+ or CD8+ T cells sorted from blood, sampled in a trial of the OX40 agonist ivuxolimab. The CDR3 is CASSDWGSTDTQYF. Written as DNA, the CDR3 is TGTGCCAGCAGCGACTGGGGTAGCACAGATACGCAGTATTTT.